The 14 T cell receptor beta chains presented below share a single source sample, sequenced in a study of CD8 T cells in Susac syndrome. Random hexamers were used to reverse transcribe an amount of roughly 0.45 to 1 ug RNA. One entry per CDR3 protein, called by TCRdb with MiXCR from the immunoSEQ multiplex PCR reads. Among approximately 70,000 distinct CDR3 sequences listed, around 96% were seen once. The sample comprised CD8+ T cells from PBMCs. These receptors came from a human donor with multiple sclerosis.

The chain is built from TRBV3-1 and TRBJ1-1; D is undetermined. Trimming shortened V by 1 base and J by 12 bases, and 15 bases separated the two germline ends. The CDR3 length is 13 residues. Germline CDR1 LGHDT, CDR2 YNNKEL (reference sequence). CDR3 in amino acids: CASSQGDIKLTFF. CDR3 sequence (DNA): TGTGCCAGCAGCCAAGGGGATATTAAACTAACTTTCTTT.

This chain links TRBV15 with TRBJ1-1; no clear D. This CDR3 spans 14 amino acids. The germline V gene encodes CDR1 LNHNV and CDR2 YYDKDF (reference sequence). V was pared by 1 base and J by 3 bases, with 9 bases between. Here the CDR3 DNA reads TGTGCCACCAGCAGAGGAGTAGATCACACTGAAGCTTTCTTT. This encodes CATSRGVDHTEAFF.

The J gene is TRBJ1-2, the V gene TRBV20-1, with D hard to call. V was pared by 0 bases and J by 5 bases, with 10 bases between. The germline gives CDR1 DFQATT, CDR2 SNEGSKA (reference sequence). The CDR3 contains 13 residues. The CDR3 DNA sequence: TGCAGTGCTAGAGATCTAGTCGGGTATGGCTACACCTTC. Translating it yields CSARDLVGYGYTF.

The V call is TRBV3-1, the J call TRBJ2-7; 11 bases map to TRBD2. The J segment lost 3 bases and the V segment lost 3 bases, leaving 7 bases of the junction unmatched. This CDR3 region has 16 residues. The germline gives CDR1 LGHDT, CDR2 YNNKEL (reference sequence). DNA for the CDR3: TGTGCCAGCAGCCAGTTAGCGGGAGGGGTCGGCTACGAGCAGTACTTC. This translates into CASSQLAGGVGYEQYF.

The CDR3 nucleotides read TGTGCCAGTAGTGGCCCATCGACAGGGCTGAACACTGAAGCTTTCTTT. Translating gives CASSGPSTGLNTEAFF. The chain carries TRBV19 and TRBJ1-1; 7 bases are shared with TRBD1. With 5 bases clipped from V and 0 bases from J, the junction kept 9 bases outside the gene matches. This CDR3 region has 16 residues. CDR1 is LNHDA, CDR2 SQIVND, per germline (reference sequence).

The genes are TRBV7-6 and TRBJ1-1; no clear D. The CDR3 runs 17 residues. Germline V gene lookup returns CDR1 SGHVS and CDR2 FNYEAQ. V dropped 0 bases and J dropped 0 bases, with 14 bases sitting between them. The CDR3 is CASSLAEFPDMNTEAFF. The CDR3 DNA is TGTGCCAGCAGCTTAGCGGAGTTCCCGGATATGAACACTGAAGCTTTCTTT.

The V and J genes are TRBV29-1 and TRBJ2-1, with TRBD2 identical over 11 bases. The V segment lost 7 bases and the J segment 5 bases; nucleotides outside the gene matches: 7. This CDR3 comprises 14 residues. The germline V gene has CDR1 SQVTM and CDR2 ANQGSEA. This CDR3 is CSADSGLADNEQFF. DNA of the CDR3: TGCAGCGCCGACTCGGGACTAGCGGACAATGAGCAGTTCTTC.

This clonotype has just one count. The chain links TRBV7-9 to TRBJ2-5; D remains ambiguous. The CDR3 contains 13 residues. The germline gives CDR1 SEHNR, CDR2 FQNEAQ (reference sequence). Deletions cut 7 bases from V and 3 bases from J, with 12 bases between. The CDR3 here is CASIPRRKETQYF. The CDR3 DNA follows: TGTGCCAGCATCCCCCGGCGTAAAGAGACCCAGTACTTC.

J is TRBJ2-7 and V is TRBV20-1, with D unresolved. The CDR3 loop spans 13 amino acids. With 0 bases removed from V and 3 bases from J, the gap between germline ends came to 9 bases. The germline V gene has CDR1 DFQATT and CDR2 SNEGSKA (reference sequence). In nucleotides, the CDR3 is TGCAGTGCTAGAGACCTTGCGCGCTACGAGCAGTACTTC. Encoded protein: CSARDLARYEQYF.

The genes are TRBV7-9 and TRBJ2-7; 8 nucleotides match TRBD1. Germline lookup yields CDR1 SEHNR and CDR2 FQNEAQ (reference sequence). This CDR3 contains 14 residues. J gave up 7 bases and V 5 bases, and 10 bases lay outside the gene matches. CDR3 nucleotides: TGTGCCAGCAGCCCACCCGGGACAGGCAGGGAGCAGTACTTC. Its translation: CASSPPGTGREQYF. Using reference TRBV7-9 and TRBJ2-7 for the parts outside the CDR3, the full variable domain is DTGVSQNPRHKITKRGQNVTFRCDPISEHNRLYWYRQTLGQGPEFLTYFQNEAQLEKSRLLSDRFSAERPKGSFSTLEIQRTEQGDSAMYLCASSPPGTGREQYFGPGTRLTVT.

The chain joins TRBV20-1 to TRBJ2-7, with TRBD2 matching over 8 bases. Germline CDR1 is DFQATT and CDR2 is SNEGSKA (reference sequence). CDR3 length equals 13 residues. Trimming cost V 4 bases and J 0 bases; bases outside gene matches: 2. CDR3 loop: CSATGTSSYEQYF. The CDR3 region has the DNA TGCAGTGCTACTGGGACTAGCTCCTACGAGCAGTACTTC.

This clonotype was seen a handful of times. This chain joins TRBV7-9 and TRBJ2-7; D is unresolved. CDR1 SEHNR and CDR2 FQNEAQ come from the germline V gene (reference sequence). The CDR3 is 12 residues long. V lost 4 bases, J lost 1 base, and 5 bases lay in between. The CDR3 spells CASSSLSYEQYF. DNA of the CDR3: TGTGCCAGCAGCTCCCTTTCCTACGAGCAGTACTTC.

The gene calls are TRBV7-9 and TRBJ1-5; D possibly corresponds to TRBD1 (6 bases). From germline, CDR1 is SEHNR and CDR2 FQNEAQ (reference sequence). The CDR3 sequence is 13 residues long. V gave up 2 bases and J gave up 4 bases, with 6 bases separating them. The CDR3 here is CASSLRGNQPQHF. In nucleotides, the CDR3 is TGTGCCAGCAGCTTAAGGGGGAATCAGCCCCAGCATTTT.

The chain recombines TRBV27 with TRBJ1-2; D is ambiguous. This CDR3 region has 12 residues. Germline-derived CDR1 and CDR2 are MNHEY and SMNVEV (reference sequence). Trimming shortened V by 6 bases and J by 3 bases, and 8 bases separated the two germline ends. The CDR3 sequence is CASSSGDYGYTF. The CDR3 nucleotides are TGTGCCAGCAGCTCGGGCGACTATGGCTACACCTTC.